Each of the 19 T cell receptor beta chains below was sequenced from the same sample in a study of blood T cell repertoires in COVID-19. Measured with immunoSEQ multiplex PCR; TCRdb has only the in-frame clones, and not every one. The sample yields about 80,000 clones, approximately 88% seen once. Sequences were obtained from peripheral blood. The receptors were sampled from a woman over 75 with acute or convalescent COVID-19.

This clone has only a few counts. In nucleotides, the CDR3 is TGTGCCAGTAGTATAGGAGGGTTGTGGGGCTACACCTTC. Translating it yields CASSIGGLWGYTF. The chain employs TRBV19 and TRBJ1-2; no clear D. Germline-derived CDR1 and CDR2 are LNHDA and SQIVND (reference sequence). The CDR3 spans 13 residues. Trimming stripped 1 base from V and 8 bases from J, with 11 bases between.

The J gene is TRBJ1-6, the V gene TRBV10-3; 7 bases are shared with TRBD1. Trimming removed 10 bases from V and 7 bases from J; junction bases left unmatched: 7. There are 13 residues in the CDR3. Germline-derived CDR1 and CDR2 are ENHRY and SYGVKD. The CDR3 DNA sequence: TGTGCCACCCGACAGGGCCCGAATTCACCCCTCCACTTT. This codes for CATRQGPNSPLHF.

V and J are TRBV5-5 and TRBJ2-7; D may be TRBD2 (5 bases). The ends were cut back, 4 bases at V and 3 bases at J, with 20 bases in the middle. CDR1 and CDR2 from the germline V gene are SGHKS and YYEKEE (reference sequence). The CDR3 runs 16 residues. The DNA of the CDR3 is TGTGCCAGCAGCAGTCGGGGAGTCGGTAGCTTCTACGAGCAGTACTTC. Amino acid sequence: CASSSRGVGSFYEQYF.

This chain connects TRBV6-1 to TRBJ2-1; 7 bases line up with TRBD1. Germline V lookup: CDR1 MNHNS, CDR2 SASEGT. The length of the CDR3 is 15 residues. The junction had 9 bases not matched to a gene; V was cut back by 7 bases and J by 3 bases. The CDR3, as DNA: TGTGCCAGCATTGCAGGACAGGCGATCTACAATGAGCAGTTCTTC. Protein product: CASIAGQAIYNEQFF.

The rearrangement uses TRBV3-1 (or the pseudogene TRBV3-2) and TRBJ2-7, with 7 positions matching TRBD1. CDR1 LGHDT and CDR2 YNNKEL come from the germline V gene (reference sequence). The CDR3 is 14 residues long. The J segment lost 0 bases and the V segment lost 1 base, leaving 0 bases of the junction unmatched. The CDR3 spells CASSQGDSSYEQYF. DNA of the CDR3: TGTGCCAGCAGCCAAGGGGACAGCTCCTACGAGCAGTACTTC.

This clone came up once. The CDR3 sequence is CASNPLPQGPNYGYTF. The CDR3 DNA reads as TGCGCCAGCAACCCTCTACCACAGGGGCCTAACTATGGCTACACCTTC. This chain joins TRBV5-1 and TRBJ1-2; 7 nucleotides align to TRBD1. Unmatched junction bases numbered 11, after V lost 6 bases and J lost 0 bases. Germline V gene data show CDR1 as SGHRS and CDR2 as YFSETQ. The CDR3 length is 16 residues.

The gene calls are TRBV12-3 or TRBV12-4 and TRBJ2-7; 7 nucleotides agree with TRBD1. V shed 5 bases, J shed 3 bases, and the junction held 1 base outside the gene matches. The CDR3 spans 12 residues. This chain's CDR3 is CASSRDSYEQYF. For the CDR3, the DNA is TGTGCCAGCAGTCGGGACAGCTACGAGCAGTACTTC.

This chain links TRBV18 with TRBJ2-2; no clear D gene. Trimming stripped 4 bases from V and 1 base from J, with 10 bases between. The CDR3 totals 15 residues. Germline V lookup: CDR1 KGHSH, CDR2 LQKENI. This CDR3 is CASSRGLRNTGELFF. The CDR3 nucleotides are TGTGCCAGCTCACGAGGTCTAAGGAACACCGGGGAGCTGTTTTTT.

This sequence joins TRBV7-9 and TRBJ1-2; D remains unclear. V gave up 2 bases and J gave up 0 bases, with 10 bases separating them. CDR1 and CDR2 (germline): SEHNR, FQNEAQ (reference sequence). CDR3 length: 15 amino acids. The CDR3 bases are TGTGCCAGCAGCTTATCAGGAACAGCTAACTATGGCTACACCTTC. Translated, it gives CASSLSGTANYGYTF.

The chain employs TRBV6-5 and TRBJ1-2; no definite D call. Germline V gene data show CDR1 as MNHEY and CDR2 as SVGAGI. The CDR3 has 12 amino acids. V lost 6 bases, J lost 0 bases, and 5 bases lay in between. CDR3 residues: CASRATNYGYTF. As DNA, the CDR3 is TGTGCCAGCAGGGCAACTAACTATGGCTACACCTTC.

The CDR3 reads CASSLEDRGSNGYTF. DNA for the CDR3: TGTGCCAGCAGCTTAGAGGACAGGGGATCTAATGGCTACACCTTC. V usage is TRBV7-8 and J usage is TRBJ1-2; 9 bases match TRBD1. After removal of 1 base from V and 6 bases from J, the junction contained 6 bases not matched to a gene. This CDR3 is 15 amino acids long. Germline CDR1 is SGHVS and CDR2 is FQNEAQ. Full variable domain (remainder filled in from reference TRBV7-8 and TRBJ1-2): GAGVSQSPRYKVAKRGQDVALRCDPISGHVSLFWYQQALGQGPEFLTYFQNEAQLDKSGLPSDRFFAERPEGSVSTLKIQRTQQEDSAVYLCASSLEDRGSNGYTFGSGTRLTVV.

This clone was detected a few times. The chain employs TRBV3-1 (or the pseudogene TRBV3-2) and TRBJ1-5; 7 bases agree with TRBD1. Germline lookup yields CDR1 LGHDT and CDR2 YNNKEL (reference sequence). The CDR3 totals 15 residues. J lost 9 bases, V lost 0 bases, and 8 bases had no gene match. The CDR3 here is CASSQDTGERWPQHF. The DNA of the CDR3 is TGTGCCAGCAGCCAAGATACAGGGGAAAGGTGGCCCCAGCATTTT.

This clone has only one observation. The V call is TRBV7-8, the J call TRBJ2-7, with TRBD1 matching over 9 bases. The CDR3 totals 15 residues. The V and J ends lost 5 bases and 2 bases, in that order; junction bases with no gene match: 7. The germline V gene encodes CDR1 SGHVS and CDR2 FQNEAQ. The CDR3 reads CASSPLTGGAYEQYF. The CDR3 nucleotides read TGTGCCAGCAGCCCGCTGACAGGGGGGGCCTACGAGCAGTACTTC.

V is TRBV6-2 or TRBV6-3 and J is TRBJ2-1, with 12 bases that match TRBD2. Looked up from germline, CDR1 is MNHEY and CDR2 is SVGEGT. The J segment lost 0 bases and the V segment lost 2 bases, leaving 2 bases of the junction unmatched. The CDR3 sequence is 17 residues long. CDR3 coding DNA: TGTGCCAGCAGTTACACTAGCGGGAGGAGCTCCTACAATGAGCAGTTCTTC. Translated: CASSYTSGRSSYNEQFF.

V and J are TRBV5-1 and TRBJ1-2; 7 bases map to TRBD1. CDR1 is SGHRS and CDR2 is YFSETQ in the germline V gene. The CDR3 has 14 residues. The V segment lost 0 bases and the J segment 2 bases; nucleotides outside the gene matches: 1. The CDR3 coding sequence is TGCGCCAGCAGCTTGGGACAGGGCAACTATGGCTACACCTTC. Encoded protein: CASSLGQGNYGYTF. Filled out from reference TRBV5-1 and TRBJ1-2, the complete variable domain reads KAGVTQTPRYLIKTRGQQVTLSCSPISGHRSVSWYQQTPGQGLQFLFEYFSETQRNKGNFPGRFSGRQFSNSRSEMNVSTLELGDSALYLCASSLGQGNYGYTFGSGTRLTVV.

This CDR3 reads CASSLGTGVSFYEQYF. CDR3 sequence (DNA): TGTGCCAGCAGCCTAGGGACAGGGGTATCGTTCTACGAGCAGTACTTC. The chain joins TRBV7-9 to TRBJ2-7; 10 bases align to TRBD1. The V and J ends lost 5 bases and 3 bases, in that order; junction bases with no gene match: 10. Germline loops: CDR1 SEHNR, CDR2 FQNEAQ (reference sequence). This CDR3 has 16 amino acids.

V is TRBV30 and J is TRBJ1-2; 11 bases are shared with TRBD1. Germline V gene lookup returns CDR1 GTSNPN and CDR2 SVGIG (reference sequence). The CDR3 runs 14 residues. The V gene end was trimmed by 3 bases and the J gene end by 4 bases; junction bases not matched to a gene: 4. The chain's CDR3 is CAWRDRGRIYGYTF. CDR3 nucleotides: TGTGCCTGGAGGGACAGGGGGCGCATCTATGGCTACACCTTC.

V and J are TRBV19 and TRBJ2-1; a weak D match, TRBD1 (5 bases). V was cut by 5 bases and J by 7 bases, with 18 bases left in between. The CDR3 sequence is 15 residues long. CDR1 and CDR2 from the germline V gene are LNHDA and SQIVND (reference sequence). The CDR3 protein is CASSPQGNVVNEQFF. DNA for the CDR3: TGTGCCAGTAGTCCCCAGGGTAATGTCGTGAATGAGCAGTTCTTC.

This chain joins TRBV4-2 and TRBJ2-3, with D unresolved. CDR1 is LGHNA, CDR2 YNFKEQ, per germline. The CDR3 is made up of 15 amino acids. The V end lost 0 bases, the J end lost 2 bases, and 9 bases lay between the germline ends. CDR3 in DNA: TGTGCCAGCAGCCAAGATCCAACTGCCACAGATACGCAGTATTTT. Encoded protein: CASSQDPTATDTQYF.